The subject of this entry is one TCR beta chain. Its antigen remains unknown. The junction shows a germline mismatch at one end, possibly a read error. This CDR3 has 14 residues. Germline V gene lookup returns CDR1 SGHAT and CDR2 FQNNGV. These data belong to a study of tumor and adjacent non-tumor tissue in lung cancer. Study summary: The patients, 10 men and about five women, were roughly 30 to 76 with stage I to III disease. Each sample yielded approximately 4 million productive TCRbeta reads on average. Study-wide points: Tumor repertoires had a smaller top 100 clone share than normal lung.

No cell sorting was done before RNA was extracted from the tissue. Newly diagnosed lung cancer patients had thoracic surgery in China, August–November 2014, without prior chemotherapy. TCRbeta libraries were built with three rounds of nested PCR, modified from ARM-PCR. TCRdb re-called the multiplex PCR reads through MiXCR, storing one row per CDR3 protein. This table has about 82,000 distinct CDR3 sequences, around 74% appearing once. The genes are TRBV11-2 and TRBJ2-5; D not certain. The TCR originated in a woman in her forties or fifties with non-small cell lung cancer. The specimen was lung tumor tissue. This chain's CDR3 is CASSLVDPQETQYF. The CDR3 nucleotides read TGTGCCAGCAGCTTAGTAGATCCCCAGGAGACTCAGTACTTC.